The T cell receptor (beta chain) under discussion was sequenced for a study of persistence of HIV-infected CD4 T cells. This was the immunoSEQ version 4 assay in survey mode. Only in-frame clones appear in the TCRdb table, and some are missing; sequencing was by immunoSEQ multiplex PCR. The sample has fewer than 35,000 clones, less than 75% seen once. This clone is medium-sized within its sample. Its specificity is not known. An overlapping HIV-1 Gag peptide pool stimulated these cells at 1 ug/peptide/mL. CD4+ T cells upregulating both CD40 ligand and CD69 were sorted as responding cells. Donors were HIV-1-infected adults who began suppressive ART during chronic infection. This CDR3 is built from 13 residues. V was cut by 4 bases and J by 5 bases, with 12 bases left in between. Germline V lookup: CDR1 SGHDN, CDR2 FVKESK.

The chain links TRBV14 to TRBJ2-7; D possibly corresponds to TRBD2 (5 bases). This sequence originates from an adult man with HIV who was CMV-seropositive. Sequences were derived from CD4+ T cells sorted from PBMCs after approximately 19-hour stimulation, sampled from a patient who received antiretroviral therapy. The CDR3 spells CASSLPPRDEQYF. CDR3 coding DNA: TGTGCCAGCAGCCTTCCACCGAGGGACGAGCAGTACTTC.